A single sample is the source of the 13 T cell receptor beta chains below, sequenced in a study of shared clonotypes between healthy human individuals. The assay was immunoSEQ multiplex PCR, and TCRdb's table has in-frame clones only and misses some. Among about 2.3 million clones listed, around 90% were seen once. Sequencing was performed on naive CD4+ T cells from PBMCs. Noted subset: CD45RA+ positively selected. The receptors were sampled from a man in his late teens or twenties in good health. Some clones in this sample may be carry-over from other donors' samples.

The J gene is TRBJ1-5, the V gene TRBV7-2; D not resolved. The CDR3 is 14 residues long. V was shortened by 5 bases and J by 0 bases, with 8 bases between the two germline ends. Germline V gene lookup returns CDR1 SGHTA and CDR2 FQGNSA. The CDR3 is CASSRQVSNQPQHF. As DNA, the CDR3 is TGTGCCAGCAGCCGTCAGGTTAGCAATCAGCCCCAGCATTTT.

As to this clone: This sample also contains other DNA sequences that code for the same CDR3. V and J are TRBV5-1 and TRBJ2-5, with 8 nucleotides matching TRBD1. The CDR3 contains 13 residues. After removal of 4 bases from V and 2 bases from J, the junction contained 1 base not matched to a gene. Per the germline V gene, CDR1 is SGHRS and CDR2 is YFSETQ. DNA for the CDR3: TGCGCCAGCAGCAGGACAGGGCAAGAGACCCAGTACTTC. This encodes CASSRTGQETQYF.

As to this clone: The same CDR3 can be traced to other DNA sequences in this sample. The chain links TRBV9 to TRBJ2-7, with TRBD2 matching 8 bases. The junction had 5 bases not matched to a gene; V was cut back by 0 bases and J by 6 bases. The germline gives CDR1 SGDLS, CDR2 YYNGEE. The CDR3 is made up of 14 amino acids. CDR3 sequence reads: CASSVGAGEGEQYF. The CDR3 nucleotides read TGTGCCAGCAGCGTAGGAGCGGGAGAGGGCGAGCAGTACTTC.

V usage is TRBV28 and J usage is TRBJ2-7; 7 nucleotides line up with TRBD2. Germline V gives CDR1 MDHEN, CDR2 SYDVKM. V was clipped by 1 base and J by 4 bases; unmatched bases: 4. CDR3 length: 14 residues. CDR3 in amino acids: CASSLSIGRYEQYF. The CDR3 nucleotides read TGTGCCAGCAGTTTATCTATCGGGAGGTACGAGCAGTACTTC.

The rearrangement joins TRBV5-8 to TRBJ1-4; the D is unclear. V dropped 6 bases and J dropped 0 bases, with 9 bases sitting between them. Per the germline V gene, CDR1 is SGHTS and CDR2 is YDEGEE. CDR3 length: 14 residues. Here the CDR3 reads CASKQEPTNEKLFF. The CDR3 DNA reads as TGTGCCAGCAAGCAGGAACCAACTAATGAAAAACTGTTTTTT.

This chain connects TRBV7-2 to TRBJ1-3, with no clear D. Germline assignment: CDR1 SGHTA and CDR2 FQGNSA. This CDR3 has 14 amino acids. Trimming pared 5 bases from V and 2 bases from J, leaving 10 bases between. CDR3 amino acids: CASSPKGTGNTIYF. The CDR3 DNA is TGTGCCAGCAGCCCCAAGGGAACTGGAAACACCATATATTTT. Based on the CDR3 plus reference TRBV7-2 and TRBJ1-3, the full variable domain is GAGVSQSPSNKVTEKGKDVELRCDPISGHTALYWYRQSLGQGLEFLIYFQGNSAPDKSGLPSDRFSAERTGGSVSTLTIQRTQQEDSAVYLCASSPKGTGNTIYFGEGSWLTVV.

The table lists this clone with a count of one. The V call is TRBV7-2, the J call TRBJ1-5; maybe TRBD1 (6 bases). Trimming pared 0 bases from V and 8 bases from J, leaving 20 bases between. Germline-derived CDR1 and CDR2 are SGHTA and FQGNSA. This CDR3 is built from 17 residues. As DNA, the CDR3 is TGTGCCAGCAGCTTAGCCAAACAGGGCCAGGCATGGGAGCCCCAGCATTTT. It encodes CASSLAKQGQAWEPQHF.

The chain uses TRBV12-5 and TRBJ1-1; D may be TRBD1 (6 bases). The germline CDR1 and CDR2 sequences are LGHNT and FRNRAP. Trimming cost V 6 bases and J 0 bases, with 11 bases left between them. The CDR3 totals 14 residues. The CDR3 loop is CASGAGTLNTEAFF. The CDR3 DNA reads as TGTGCTAGTGGAGCGGGGACATTGAACACTGAAGCTTTCTTT.

The chain carries TRBV7-9 and TRBJ2-7; D is tentatively TRBD1 or TRBD2 (6 bases each). Trimming cost V 0 bases and J 7 bases, with 16 bases left between them. The CDR3 is made up of 15 amino acids. From germline, CDR1 is SEHNR and CDR2 FQNEAQ (reference sequence). CDR3 in amino acids: CASSLARGAGGEQYF. CDR3 sequence (DNA): TGTGCCAGCAGCTTAGCGAGGGGGGCTGGAGGTGAGCAGTACTTC.

This clone was seen more than once but under ten times. Different DNA sequences within this sample yield the same CDR3. V is TRBV5-1 and J is TRBJ1-1, with D unclear. The CDR3 spans 13 residues. Trimming cost V 2 bases and J 2 bases, with 7 bases left between them. Germline CDR1 reads SGHRS; CDR2 reads YFSETQ. The CDR3: CASSLQTNTEAFF. The CDR3 nucleotides are TGCGCCAGCAGCTTACAGACAAACACTGAAGCTTTCTTT.

The chain links TRBV28 to TRBJ2-7, with TRBD2 as a possible D gene (7 bases). Germline CDR1 MDHEN, CDR2 SYDVKM. Deletions cut 5 bases from V and 7 bases from J, with 21 bases between. This CDR3 contains 15 residues. In nucleotides, the CDR3 is TGTGCCAGCAGTGCAGCTGGGGGGGGCCTTGGGGAGCAGTACTTC. It specifies CASSAAGGGLGEQYF.

The rearrangement links TRBV4-1 to TRBJ2-7; 12 nucleotides line up with TRBD1. Unmatched junction bases numbered 14, after V lost 4 bases and J lost 7 bases. The germline V gene encodes CDR1 MGHRA and CDR2 YSYEKL. The CDR3 is 17 amino acids. The CDR3 loop reads CASSPLIRDRGLGEQYF. Here the CDR3 DNA reads TGCGCCAGCAGCCCCCTAATCCGGGACAGGGGGCTGGGAGAGCAGTACTTC.

About this clone itself: Other DNA sequences within the sample encode an identical CDR3. The J gene is TRBJ1-3, the V gene TRBV6-6; tentatively, D is TRBD1 (5 bases). The V gene's germline CDR1 is MNHNY and CDR2 SVGAGI (reference sequence). V shed 0 bases and J shed 2 bases, with 5 bases lying between them. This CDR3 has 14 amino acids. CDR3 nucleotides: TGTGCCAGCAGTTACTCAGGGGCTGGAAACACCATATATTTT. Its protein is CASSYSGAGNTIYF.